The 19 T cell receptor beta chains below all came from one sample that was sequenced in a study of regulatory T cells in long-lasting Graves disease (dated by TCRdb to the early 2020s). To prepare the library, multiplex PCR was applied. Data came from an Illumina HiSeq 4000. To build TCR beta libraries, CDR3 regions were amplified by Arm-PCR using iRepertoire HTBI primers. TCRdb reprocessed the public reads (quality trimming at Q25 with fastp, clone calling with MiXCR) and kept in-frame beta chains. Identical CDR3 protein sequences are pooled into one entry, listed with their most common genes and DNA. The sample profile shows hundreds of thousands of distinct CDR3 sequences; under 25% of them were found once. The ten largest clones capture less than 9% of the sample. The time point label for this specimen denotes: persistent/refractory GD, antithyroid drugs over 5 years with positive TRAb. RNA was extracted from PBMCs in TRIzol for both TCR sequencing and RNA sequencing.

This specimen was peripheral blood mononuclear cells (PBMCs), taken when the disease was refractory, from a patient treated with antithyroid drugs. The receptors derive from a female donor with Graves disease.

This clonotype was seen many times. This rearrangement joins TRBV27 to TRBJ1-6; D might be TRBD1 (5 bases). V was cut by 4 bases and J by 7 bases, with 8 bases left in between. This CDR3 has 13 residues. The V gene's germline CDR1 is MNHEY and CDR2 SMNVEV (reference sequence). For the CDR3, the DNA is TGTGCCAGCAGTTCAGGGATCAATTCACCCCTCCACTTT. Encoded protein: CASSSGINSPLHF.

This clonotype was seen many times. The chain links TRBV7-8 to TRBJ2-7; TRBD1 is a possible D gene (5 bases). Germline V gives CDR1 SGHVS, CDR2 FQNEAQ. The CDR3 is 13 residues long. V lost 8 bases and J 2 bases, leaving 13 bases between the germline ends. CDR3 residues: CASGQTVPYEQYF. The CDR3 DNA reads TGTGCCAGCGGCCAGACAGTGCCCTACGAGCAGTACTTC.

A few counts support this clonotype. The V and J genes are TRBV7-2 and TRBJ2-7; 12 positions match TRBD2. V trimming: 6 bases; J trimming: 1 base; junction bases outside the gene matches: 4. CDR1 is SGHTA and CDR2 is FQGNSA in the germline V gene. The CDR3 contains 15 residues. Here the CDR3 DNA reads TGTGCCAGCAGGAGTGGACTAGCGGGGTCCTACGAGCAGTACTTC. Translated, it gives CASRSGLAGSYEQYF.

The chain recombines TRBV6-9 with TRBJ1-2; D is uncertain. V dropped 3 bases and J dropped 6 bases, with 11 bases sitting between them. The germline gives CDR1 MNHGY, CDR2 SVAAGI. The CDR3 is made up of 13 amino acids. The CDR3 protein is CASSYAGIHGYTF. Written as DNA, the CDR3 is TGTGCCAGCAGTTACGCGGGAATTCATGGCTACACCTTC.

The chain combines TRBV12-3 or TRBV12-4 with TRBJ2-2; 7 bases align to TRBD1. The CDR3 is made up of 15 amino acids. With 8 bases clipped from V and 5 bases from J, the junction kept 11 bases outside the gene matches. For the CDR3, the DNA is TGTGCCAGCTCCAGGCTGACAGGGACGACCGGGGAGCTGTTTTTT. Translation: CASSRLTGTTGELFF.

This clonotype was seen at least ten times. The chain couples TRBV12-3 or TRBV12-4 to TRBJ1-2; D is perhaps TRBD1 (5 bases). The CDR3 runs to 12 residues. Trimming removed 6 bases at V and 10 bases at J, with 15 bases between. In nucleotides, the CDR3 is TGTGCCAGCAGAGACTCCAGGGTGCACTACACCTTC. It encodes CASRDSRVHYTF.

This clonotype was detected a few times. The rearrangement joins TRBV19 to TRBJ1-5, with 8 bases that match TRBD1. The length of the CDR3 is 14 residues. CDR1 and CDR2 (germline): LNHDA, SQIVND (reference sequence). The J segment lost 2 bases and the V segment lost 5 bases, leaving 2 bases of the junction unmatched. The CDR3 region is CASSPQGGNQPQHF. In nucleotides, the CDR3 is TGTGCCAGTAGTCCACAGGGGGGCAATCAGCCCCAGCATTTT.

DNA for the CDR3: TGTGCCTGGAGTGTAAAGGGGGGTGCTGAAGCTTTCTTT. Its protein is CAWSVKGGAEAFF. This chain joins TRBV30 and TRBJ1-1; a weak D match, TRBD1 (6 bases). V was cut by 0 bases and J by 6 bases, with 11 bases left in between. The CDR3 contains 13 residues. Per the germline V gene, CDR1 is GTSNPN and CDR2 is SVGIG (reference sequence).

In nucleotides, the CDR3 is TGTGCCAGCAGTCCCCACGCGGTCAGAGCCTTGTTCCTAGCCAAAAACATTCAGTACTTC. Protein: CASSPHAVRALFLAKNIQYF. V usage is TRBV2 and J usage is TRBJ2-4; no definite D call. The CDR3 sequence is 20 residues long. Between the trimmed V and J ends, which lost 5 bases and 0 bases, there was a span of 26 bases. The germline gives CDR1 SNHLY, CDR2 FYNNEI.

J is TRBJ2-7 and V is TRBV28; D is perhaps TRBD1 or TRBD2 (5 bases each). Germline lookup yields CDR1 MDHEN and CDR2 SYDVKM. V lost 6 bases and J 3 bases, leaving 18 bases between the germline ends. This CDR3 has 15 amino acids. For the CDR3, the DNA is TGTGCCAGCAGCAGAGTCGGGACCGCAGACTACGAGCAGTACTTC. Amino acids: CASSRVGTADYEQYF.

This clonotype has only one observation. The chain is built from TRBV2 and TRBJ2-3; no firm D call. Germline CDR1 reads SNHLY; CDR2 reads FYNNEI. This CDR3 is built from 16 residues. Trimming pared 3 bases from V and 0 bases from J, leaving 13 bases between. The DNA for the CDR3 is TGTGCCAGCAGTGAGAGAACAGTAACTAGCACAGATACGCAGTATTTT. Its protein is CASSERTVTSTDTQYF.

CDR3 nucleotide sequence: TGCGCCAGCAGCGGTTTGGAGTCGAGCTCCTACGAGCAGTACTTC. This gives the protein CASSGLESSSYEQYF. The chain combines TRBV5-1 with TRBJ2-7, with unresolved D. This CDR3 is 15 amino acids long. The germline V gene has CDR1 SGHRS and CDR2 YFSETQ. V shed 4 bases and J shed 0 bases, with 14 bases lying between them.

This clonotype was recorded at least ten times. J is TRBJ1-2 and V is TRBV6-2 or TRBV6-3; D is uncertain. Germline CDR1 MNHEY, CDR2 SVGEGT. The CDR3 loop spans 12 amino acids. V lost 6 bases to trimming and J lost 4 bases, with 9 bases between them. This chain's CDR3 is CASSSDGYGYTF. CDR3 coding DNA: TGTGCCAGCAGCTCCGACGGCTATGGCTACACCTTC.

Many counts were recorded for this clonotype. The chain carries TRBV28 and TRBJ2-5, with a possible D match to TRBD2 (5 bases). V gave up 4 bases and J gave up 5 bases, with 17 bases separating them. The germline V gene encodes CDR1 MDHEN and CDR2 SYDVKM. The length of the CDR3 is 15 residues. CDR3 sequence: CASSSYGLYGETQYF. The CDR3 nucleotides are TGTGCCAGCAGTTCCTACGGACTGTACGGGGAGACCCAGTACTTC.

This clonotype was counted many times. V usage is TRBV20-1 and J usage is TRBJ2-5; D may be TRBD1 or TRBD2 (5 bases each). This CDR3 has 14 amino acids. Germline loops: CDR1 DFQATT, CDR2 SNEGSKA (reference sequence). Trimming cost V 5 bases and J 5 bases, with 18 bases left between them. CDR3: CSAHRDRRRETQYF. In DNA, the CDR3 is TGCAGTGCTCACCGGGACCGCCGGAGGGAGACCCAGTACTTC.

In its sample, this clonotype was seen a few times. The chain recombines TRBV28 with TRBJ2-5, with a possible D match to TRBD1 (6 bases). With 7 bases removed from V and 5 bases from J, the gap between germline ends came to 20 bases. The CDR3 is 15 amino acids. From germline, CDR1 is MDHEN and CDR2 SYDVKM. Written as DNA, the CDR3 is TGTGCCAGCACCCTTGGGGCAGGGGTTGAGGAGACCCAGTACTTC. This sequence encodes CASTLGAGVEETQYF.

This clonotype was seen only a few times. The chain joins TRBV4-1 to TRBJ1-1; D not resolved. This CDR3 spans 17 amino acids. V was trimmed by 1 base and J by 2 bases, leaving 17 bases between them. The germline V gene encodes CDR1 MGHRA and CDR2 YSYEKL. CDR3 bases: TGCGCCAGCAGCCAAGGGTTGCGAAGACAAACAAACACTGAAGCTTTCTTT. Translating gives CASSQGLRRQTNTEAFF.

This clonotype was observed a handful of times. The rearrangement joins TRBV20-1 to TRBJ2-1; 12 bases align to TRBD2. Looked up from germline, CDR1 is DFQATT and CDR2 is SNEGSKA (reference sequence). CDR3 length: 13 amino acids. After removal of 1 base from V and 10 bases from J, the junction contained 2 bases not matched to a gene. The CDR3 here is CSARGGLAGEQFF. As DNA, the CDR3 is TGCAGTGCTAGAGGTGGACTAGCGGGAGAGCAGTTCTTC.

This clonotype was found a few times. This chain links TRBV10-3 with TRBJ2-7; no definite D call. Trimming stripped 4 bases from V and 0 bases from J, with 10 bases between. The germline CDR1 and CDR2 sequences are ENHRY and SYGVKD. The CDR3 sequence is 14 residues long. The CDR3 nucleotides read TGTGCCATCAGTGCCCCCGGCACCTCCTACGAGCAGTACTTC. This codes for CAISAPGTSYEQYF.